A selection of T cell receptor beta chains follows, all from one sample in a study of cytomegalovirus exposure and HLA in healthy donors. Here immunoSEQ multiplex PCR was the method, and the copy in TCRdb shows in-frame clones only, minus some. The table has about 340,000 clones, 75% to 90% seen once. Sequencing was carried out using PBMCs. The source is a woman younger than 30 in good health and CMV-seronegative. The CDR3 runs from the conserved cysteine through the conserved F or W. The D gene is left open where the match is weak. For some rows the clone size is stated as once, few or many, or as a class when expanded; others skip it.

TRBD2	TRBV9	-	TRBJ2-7	TGTGCCAGCAGCGTAGAACTAGCGGACTCCTACGAGCAGTACTTC	CASSVELADSYEQYF
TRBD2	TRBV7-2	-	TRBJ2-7	TGTGCCAGCAGCTTGCTAGCGGGAGACGAGCAGTACTTC	CASSLLAGDEQYF
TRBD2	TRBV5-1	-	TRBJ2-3	TGCGCCAGCAGCTTGACGGCTAGCGGGAGTGCAGATACGCAGTATTTT	CASSLTASGSADTQYF
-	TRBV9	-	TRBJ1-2	TGTGCCAGCAGCCTCCAGGCGGGTGGCTACACCTTC	CASSLQAGGYTF
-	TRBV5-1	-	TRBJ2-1	TGCGCCAGCAGCTCCCTCCTAGACCCTGGAGATGAGCAGTTCTTC	CASSSLLDPGDEQFF
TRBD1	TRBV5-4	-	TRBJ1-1	TGTGCCAGCAGCCCAAAACAGGGGATGAACACTGAAGCTTTCTTT	CASSPKQGMNTEAFF
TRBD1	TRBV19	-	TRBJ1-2	TGTGCCAGTAGTATAGAGGGGACAGGGCGCTATGGCTACACCTTC	CASSIEGTGRYGYTF
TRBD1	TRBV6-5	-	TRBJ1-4	TGTGCCAGCAGCACGGGACAGTTGGGGAAACTGTTTTTT	CASSTGQLGKLFF
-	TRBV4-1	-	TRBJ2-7	TGCGCCAGCAGCCAACCTTCTAACGAGCAGTACTTC	CASSQPSNEQYF
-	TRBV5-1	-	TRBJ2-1	TGCGCCAGCAGCTTGTCATCAGCGGATTTCTACAATGAGCAGTTCTTC	CASSLSSADFYNEQFF
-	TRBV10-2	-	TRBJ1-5	TGCGCCAGCAGTGACGGACAGCTCCATCAGCCCCAGCATTTT	CASSDGQLHQPQHF
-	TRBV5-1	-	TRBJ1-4	TGCGCCAGCAGCCCCCGAGCCGGGGAAGGGGAAAAACTGTTTTTT	CASSPRAGEGEKLFF
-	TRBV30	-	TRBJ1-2	TGTGCCTGGAGTGTAGCGGGCAGTGGCTACACCTTC	CAWSVAGSGYTF
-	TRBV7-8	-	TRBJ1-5	TGTGCCAGCAGCTTACAGGACAGCGAATATCAGCCCCAGCATTTT	CASSLQDSEYQPQHF
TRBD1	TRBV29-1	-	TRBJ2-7	TGCAGCGTCCCGACGACCGGACAGGGGTCGTACGAGCAGTACTTC	CSVPTTGQGSYEQYF
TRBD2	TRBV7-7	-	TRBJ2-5	TGTGCCAGCAGCTTAGGGGGACTAGCGGGAGCAGAGACCCAGTACTTC	CASSLGGLAGAETQYF
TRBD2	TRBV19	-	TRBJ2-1	TGTGCCAGTCGGGGACTAGCGGGATTTGAGCAGTTCTTC	CASRGLAGFEQFF
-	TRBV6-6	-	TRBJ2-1	TGTGCCAGCAGTTACGAGGAGAGCTCCTACAATGAGCAGTTCTTC	CASSYEESSYNEQFF
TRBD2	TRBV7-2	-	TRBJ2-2	TGTGCCAGCAGCCGCGGACTAGCGGGAGTGACCGGGGAGCTGTTTTTT	CASSRGLAGVTGELFF
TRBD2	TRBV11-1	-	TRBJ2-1	TGTGCCAGCAGCCCACAACTAGCGATCACCAATGAGCAGTTCTTC	CASSPQLAITNEQFF
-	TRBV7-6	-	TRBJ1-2	TGTGCCAGCAGCTCCCAGCAGGGCCTCAGGGATGGCTACACCTTC	CASSSQQGLRDGYTF
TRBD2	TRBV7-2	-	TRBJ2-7	TGTGCCAGCAGCCCAGGACTAGCCTCCTACGAGCAGTACTTC	CASSPGLASYEQYF
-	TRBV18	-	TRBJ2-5	TGTGCCAGCTCCCGGGACATCCAAGAGACCCAGTACTTC	CASSRDIQETQYF
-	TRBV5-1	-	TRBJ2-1	TGCGCCAGCAGCTTGTGGGGCCACAACAACCCCCAATACAATGAGCAGTTCTTC	CASSLWGHNNPQYNEQFF
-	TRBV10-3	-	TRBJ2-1	TGTGCCATCACTCCGGATCCAGGAAATGAGCAGTTCTTC	CAITPDPGNEQFF
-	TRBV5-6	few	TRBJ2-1	TGTGCCAGCAGCTTGGGTACCACTCCTCAGTTCTTC	CASSLGTTPQFF
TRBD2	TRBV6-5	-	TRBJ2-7	TGTGCCAGCAGTTACTTCGGGGGGACCTACGAGCAGTACTTC	CASSYFGGTYEQYF
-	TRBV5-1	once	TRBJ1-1	TGCGCCAGCAGGCGGCCAGAAAAGAACACTGAAGCTTTCTTT	CASRRPEKNTEAFF
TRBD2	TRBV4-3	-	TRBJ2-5	TGCGCCAGCAGCCAATATCCCGGGGGAACTAGCGGGGTGGGGGAGACCCAGTACTTC	CASSQYPGGTSGVGETQYF
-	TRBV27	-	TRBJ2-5	TGTGCCAGCAGTTTGAACAGACAAGAGACCCAGTACTTC	CASSLNRQETQYF
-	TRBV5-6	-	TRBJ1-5	TGTGCCAGCAGCAGAAGTTACAGGGACAATCAGCCCCAGCATTTT	CASSRSYRDNQPQHF
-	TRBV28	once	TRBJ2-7	TGTGCCAGCAGTTTCCATGGGACTGTCTACGAGCAGTACTTC	CASSFHGTVYEQYF
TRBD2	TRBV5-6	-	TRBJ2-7	TGTGCCAGCAGCTTGGGACTAGCGGGAGGGTTGGCCGAGCAGTACTTC	CASSLGLAGGLAEQYF
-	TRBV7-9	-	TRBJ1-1	TGTGCCAGCAGCCAAACCGGGGGGACTGAAGCTTTCTTT	CASSQTGGTEAFF
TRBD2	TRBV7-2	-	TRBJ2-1	TGTGCCAGCAGCCCACACGGAGCGGGAGTAGCCAATGAGCAGTTCTTC	CASSPHGAGVANEQFF
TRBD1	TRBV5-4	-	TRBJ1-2	TGTGCCAGCAGCTTGGACAGGGGTTACTATGGCTACACCTTC	CASSLDRGYYGYTF
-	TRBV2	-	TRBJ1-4	TGTGCCAGCAGTGAAGCCCGATTGCCGGGACTCCTAACGAATGAAAAACTGTTTTTT	CASSEARLPGLLTNEKLFF
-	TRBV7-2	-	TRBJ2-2	TGTGCCAGCAGCTCCCAACAGGTTTCCGGGGAGCTGTTTTTT	CASSSQQVSGELFF
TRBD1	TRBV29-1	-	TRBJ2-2	TGCAGCGTTGAAGGACAGGGGGCGAACACCGGGGAGCTGTTTTTT	CSVEGQGANTGELFF
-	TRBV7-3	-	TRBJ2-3	TGTGCCAGCAGCACTAGGTACACAGATACGCAGTATTTT	CASSTRYTDTQYF
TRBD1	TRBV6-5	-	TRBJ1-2	TGTGCCAGCAGTTTACCAGGACAGGGAAACTATGGCTACACCTTC	CASSLPGQGNYGYTF
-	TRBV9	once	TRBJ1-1	TGTGCCAGCAGCGTTGGGGGCTGGCCGTACACTGAAGCTTTCTTT	CASSVGGWPYTEAFF
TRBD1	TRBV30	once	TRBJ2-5	TGTGCCTGGAGTAAGGGACAGCGTCGGGAGACCCAGTACTTC	CAWSKGQRRETQYF
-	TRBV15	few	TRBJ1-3	TGTGCCACCAACGGACAGATGGACTCTGGAAACACCATATATTTT	CATNGQMDSGNTIYF
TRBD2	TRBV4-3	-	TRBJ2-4	TGCGCCAGCAGCCAAGCTAGCGGCCAGGCCATTCAGTACTTC	CASSQASGQAIQYF
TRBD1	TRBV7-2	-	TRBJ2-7	TGTGCCAGCAGCTTAGCCGCCGGGACAGGGATGTACGAGCAGTACTTC	CASSLAAGTGMYEQYF
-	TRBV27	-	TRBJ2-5	TGTGCCAGCAGTCCTCGGACAGGGAGGGAAGAGACCCAGTACTTC	CASSPRTGREETQYF
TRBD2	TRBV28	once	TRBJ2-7	TGTGCCAGCAGTAAACCGGGACTAGGGGTTTCCGAGCAGTACTTC	CASSKPGLGVSEQYF
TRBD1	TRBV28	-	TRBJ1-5	TGTGCCAGCAGCCGTTCAGGGGGCGTTCAGCCCCAGCATTTT	CASSRSGGVQPQHF
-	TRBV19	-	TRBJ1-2	TGTGCCAGTAGTATTAAAGGCCAGGGGATCGATGGCTACACCTTC	CASSIKGQGIDGYTF
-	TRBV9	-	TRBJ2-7	TGTGCCAGCAGCCCGACCGACTCCTTCTCCTACGAGCAGTACTTC	CASSPTDSFSYEQYF
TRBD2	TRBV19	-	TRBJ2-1	TGTGCCAGTGGACTAGCGGGCTTCAATGAGCAGTTCTTC	CASGLAGFNEQFF
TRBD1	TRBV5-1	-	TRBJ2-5	TGCGCCAGCAGCTTGGAGGCAGGGGGTTCGGAGACCCAGTACTTC	CASSLEAGGSETQYF
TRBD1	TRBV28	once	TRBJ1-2	TGTGCCAGCAGCTCGTGGACAGGGAAAAACTATGGCTACACCTTC	CASSSWTGKNYGYTF
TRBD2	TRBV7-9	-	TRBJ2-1	TGTGCCAGCAGCTTCTGGCGGGAGTACGGCAATGAGCAGTTCTTC	CASSFWREYGNEQFF
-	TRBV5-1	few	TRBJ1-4	TGCGCCAGCACCGGACGGGGAGGGGCCGGTGAAAAACTGTTTTTT	CASTGRGGAGEKLFF
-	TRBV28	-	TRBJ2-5	TGTGCCAGCAGTGTTCCTGAGGAGACCCAGTACTTC	CASSVPEETQYF